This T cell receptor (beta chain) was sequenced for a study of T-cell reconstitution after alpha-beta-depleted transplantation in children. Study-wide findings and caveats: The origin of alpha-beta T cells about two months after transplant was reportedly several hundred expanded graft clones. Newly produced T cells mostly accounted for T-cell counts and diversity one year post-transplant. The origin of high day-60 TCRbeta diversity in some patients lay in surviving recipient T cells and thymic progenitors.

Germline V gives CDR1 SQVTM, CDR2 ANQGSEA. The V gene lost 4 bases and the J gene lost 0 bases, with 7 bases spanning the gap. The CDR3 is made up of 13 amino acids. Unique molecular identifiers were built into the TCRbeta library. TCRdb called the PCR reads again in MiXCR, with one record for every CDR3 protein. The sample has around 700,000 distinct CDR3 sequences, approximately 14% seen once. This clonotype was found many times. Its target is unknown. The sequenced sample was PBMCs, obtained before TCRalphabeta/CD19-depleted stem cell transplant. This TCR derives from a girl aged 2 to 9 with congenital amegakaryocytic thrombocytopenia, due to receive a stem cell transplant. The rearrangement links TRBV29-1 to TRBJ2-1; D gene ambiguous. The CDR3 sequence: CSVVWPSYNEQFF. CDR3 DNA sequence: TGCAGCGTTGTATGGCCCTCCTACAATGAGCAGTTCTTC.